Included here is one TCR beta chain sequence, with context. The sample belongs to a study of blood T cell repertoires in COVID-19. Study overall: Spain, Italy and the United States supplied samples that represented acute and convalescent COVID-19. Sample material is recorded as cDNA or gDNA derived from T cells, B-cell-depleted T cells, or PBMCs.

The CDR3 covers 12 residues. Germline CDR1 is SGDLS and CDR2 is YYNGEE. Trimming removed 4 bases from V and 9 bases from J, with 11 bases in between. In the study's own analysis: Reference gene primer amplification in the assay estimated nucleated cell counts. Libraries were prepared by immunoSEQ multiplex PCR; TCRdb keeps only in-frame clonotypes and omits some of them. That table furnishes V, J and clone size, whereas the DNA furnished D and trimming. The data show 84,000 or so clones, 85% seen once. The chain joins TRBV9 to TRBJ2-1; D unresolved. This clonotype was obtained from a man older than 75 with active or convalescent COVID-19. The sequencing sample was made of peripheral blood. The CDR3 bases are TGTGCCAGCAGCCTAGTTAGTAGTGAGCAGTTCTTC. It is translated as CASSLVSSEQFF.